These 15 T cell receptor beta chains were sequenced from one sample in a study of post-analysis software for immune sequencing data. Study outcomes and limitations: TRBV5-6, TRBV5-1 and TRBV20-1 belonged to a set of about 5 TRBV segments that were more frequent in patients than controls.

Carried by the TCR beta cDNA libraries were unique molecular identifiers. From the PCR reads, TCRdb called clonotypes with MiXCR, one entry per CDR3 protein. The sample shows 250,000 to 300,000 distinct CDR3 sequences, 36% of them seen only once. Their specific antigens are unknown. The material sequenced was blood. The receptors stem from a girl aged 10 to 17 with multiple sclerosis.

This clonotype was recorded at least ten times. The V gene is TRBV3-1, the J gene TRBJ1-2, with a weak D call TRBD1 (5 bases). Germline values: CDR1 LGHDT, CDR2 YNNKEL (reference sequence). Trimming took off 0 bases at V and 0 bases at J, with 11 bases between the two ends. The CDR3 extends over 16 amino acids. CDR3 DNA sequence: TGTGCCAGCAGCCAAGATCACGGGGGGTCTAACTATGGCTACACCTTC. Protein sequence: CASSQDHGGSNYGYTF.

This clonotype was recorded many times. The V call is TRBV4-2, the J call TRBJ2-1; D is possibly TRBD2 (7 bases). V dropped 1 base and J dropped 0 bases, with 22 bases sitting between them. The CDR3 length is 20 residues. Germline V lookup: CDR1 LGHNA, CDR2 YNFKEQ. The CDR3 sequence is CASSQVWTRGAFSSYNEQFF. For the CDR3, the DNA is TGTGCCAGCAGCCAAGTGTGGACACGGGGGGCTTTTAGCTCCTACAATGAGCAGTTCTTC.

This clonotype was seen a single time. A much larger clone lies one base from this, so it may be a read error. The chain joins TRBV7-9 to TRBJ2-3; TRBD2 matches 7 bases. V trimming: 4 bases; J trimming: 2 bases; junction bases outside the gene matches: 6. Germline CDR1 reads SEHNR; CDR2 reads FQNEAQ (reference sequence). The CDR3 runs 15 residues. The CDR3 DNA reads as TGTGCCAGCAGCTCAAGGACTAGTACCACAGATACGCAGTATTTT. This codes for CASSSRTSTTDTQYF.

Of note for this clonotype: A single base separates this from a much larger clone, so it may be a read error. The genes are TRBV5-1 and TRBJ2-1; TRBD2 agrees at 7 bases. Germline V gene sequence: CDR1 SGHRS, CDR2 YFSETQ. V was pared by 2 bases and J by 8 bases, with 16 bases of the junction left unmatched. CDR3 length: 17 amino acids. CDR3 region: CASSLRLVGGRGDEQFF. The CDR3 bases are TGCGCCAGCAGCTTACGACTAGTGGGGGGGAGAGGGGATGAGCAGTTCTTC.

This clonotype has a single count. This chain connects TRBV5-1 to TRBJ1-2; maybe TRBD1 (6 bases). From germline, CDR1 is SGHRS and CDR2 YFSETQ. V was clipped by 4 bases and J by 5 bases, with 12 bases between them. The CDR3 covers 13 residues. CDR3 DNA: TGCGCCAGCAGCCCAAGACAGGCGTATGGCTACACCTTC. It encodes CASSPRQAYGYTF.

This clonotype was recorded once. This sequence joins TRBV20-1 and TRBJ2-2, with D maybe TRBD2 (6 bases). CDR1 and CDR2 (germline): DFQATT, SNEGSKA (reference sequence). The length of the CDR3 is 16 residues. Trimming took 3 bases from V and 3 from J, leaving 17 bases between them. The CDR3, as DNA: TGCAGTGCTAGTAATTTGAGGACTACCGACACCGGGGAGCTGTTTTTT. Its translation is CSASNLRTTDTGELFF.

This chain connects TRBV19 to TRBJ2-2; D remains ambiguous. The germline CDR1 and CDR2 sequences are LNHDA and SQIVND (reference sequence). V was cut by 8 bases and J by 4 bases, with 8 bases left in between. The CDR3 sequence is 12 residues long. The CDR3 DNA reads TGTGCCAGTCGGACCTTCACCGGGGAGCTGTTTTTT. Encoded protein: CASRTFTGELFF. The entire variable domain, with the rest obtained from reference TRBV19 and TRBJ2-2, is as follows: DGGITQSPKYLFRKEGQNVTLSCEQNLNHDAMYWYRQDPGQGLRLIYYSQIVNDFQKGDIAEGYSVSREKKESFPLTVTSAQKNPTAFYLCASRTFTGELFFGEGSRLTVL.

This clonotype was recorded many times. CDR3 coding DNA: TGTGCCAGCAGTCCAACCAGGCTCTCTGGGGCCAACGTCCTGACTTTC. Protein: CASSPTRLSGANVLTF. The chain links TRBV25-1 to TRBJ2-6; unclear D gene. The CDR3 extends over 16 amino acids. Germline V lookup: CDR1 MGHDK, CDR2 SYGVNS. The germline V and J ends were trimmed by 5 bases and 0 bases, with 11 bases remaining between them.

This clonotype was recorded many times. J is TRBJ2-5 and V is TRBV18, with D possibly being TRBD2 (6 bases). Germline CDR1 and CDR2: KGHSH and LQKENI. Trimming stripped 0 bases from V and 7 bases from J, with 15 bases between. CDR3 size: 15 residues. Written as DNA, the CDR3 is TGTGCCAGCTCACCACCAGCGGGCCCTAGAGGGACCCAGTACTTC. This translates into CASSPPAGPRGTQYF.

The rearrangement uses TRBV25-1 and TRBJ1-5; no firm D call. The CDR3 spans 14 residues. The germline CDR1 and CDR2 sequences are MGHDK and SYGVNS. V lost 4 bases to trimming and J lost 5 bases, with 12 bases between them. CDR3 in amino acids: CASSGGSSDQPQHF. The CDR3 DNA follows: TGTGCCAGCAGTGGAGGGTCCTCCGATCAGCCCCAGCATTTT.

The CDR3 coding sequence is TGTGCCAGCAGCTCCGGGACAGGGGGCGATGGCTACACCTTC. This sequence encodes CASSSGTGGDGYTF. This chain links TRBV7-3 with TRBJ1-2, with 12 bases that match TRBD1. This CDR3 region has 14 residues. Germline V gives CDR1 SGHTA, CDR2 FQGTGA. J gave up 6 bases and V 4 bases, and 3 bases lay outside the gene matches.

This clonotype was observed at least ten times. The CDR3 spells CASSLQGPNSPLHF. For the CDR3, the DNA is TGTGCCAGCAGTTTACAGGGGCCTAATTCACCCCTCCACTTT. V and J are TRBV12-3 or TRBV12-4 and TRBJ1-6; possibly TRBD1 for D (6 bases). V lost 2 bases to trimming and J lost 6 bases, with 8 bases between them. This CDR3 region has 14 residues.

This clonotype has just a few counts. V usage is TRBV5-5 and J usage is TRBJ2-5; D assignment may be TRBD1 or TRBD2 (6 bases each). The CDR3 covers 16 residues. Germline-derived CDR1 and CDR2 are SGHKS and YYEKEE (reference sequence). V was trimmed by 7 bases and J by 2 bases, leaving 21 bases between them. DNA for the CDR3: TGTGCCAGCGGAGGGGGACGGGACACCCTTCAAGAGACCCAGTACTTC. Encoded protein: CASGGGRDTLQETQYF.

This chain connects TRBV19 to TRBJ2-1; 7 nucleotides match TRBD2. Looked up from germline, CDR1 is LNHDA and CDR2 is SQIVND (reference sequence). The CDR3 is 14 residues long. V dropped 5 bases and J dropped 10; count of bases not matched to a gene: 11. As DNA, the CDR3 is TGTGCCAGTAGTTTTGGCGGGAGTACTCGGGAGCAGTTCTTC. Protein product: CASSFGGSTREQFF. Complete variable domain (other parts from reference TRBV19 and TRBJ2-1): DGGITQSPKYLFRKEGQNVTLSCEQNLNHDAMYWYRQDPGQGLRLIYYSQIVNDFQKGDIAEGYSVSREKKESFPLTVTSAQKNPTAFYLCASSFGGSTREQFFGPGTRLTVL.

The CDR3 region is CSVDGPKGTDTQYF. The CDR3 coding sequence is TGCAGCGTGGACGGACCGAAGGGCACAGATACGCAGTATTTT. The rearrangement joins TRBV29-1 to TRBJ2-3, with D unresolved. The CDR3 has 14 residues. Germline assignment: CDR1 SQVTM and CDR2 ANQGSEA. The germline V and J ends were trimmed by 6 bases and 1 base, with 14 bases remaining between them.